These T cell receptor beta chains were read from a single sample in a study of blood T cell repertoires in COVID-19. The data were produced by immunoSEQ multiplex PCR, yet TCRdb's version contains in-frame clones alone and is incomplete. Of about 45,000 clones listed, about 90% are singletons. Input material: peripheral blood. The source of these receptors is a human donor in a cohort sampled during active COVID-19. CDR3s include the opening cysteine and the closing phenylalanine or tryptophan. The D gene is left open where the match is weak. The size field is filled for only some rows; it gives once, few, many or a size class.

V	J	D	size	CDR3	DNA
TRBV27	TRBJ2-7	TRBD2	NA	CASSLQSGRAYEQYF	TGTGCCAGCAGTTTACAGAGCGGGAGGGCCTACGAGCAGTACTTC
TRBV4-1	TRBJ1-6	TRBD1	NA	CASSQGAPGQTYNSPLHF	TGCGCCAGCAGCCAAGGGGCACCGGGACAGACATATAATTCACCCCTCCACTTT
TRBV7-9	TRBJ1-5	NA	NA	CASSLAASNQPQHF	TGTGCCAGCAGCTTGGCGGCCAGCAATCAGCCCCAGCATTTT
TRBV5-4	TRBJ2-1	TRBD2	NA	CASSFLAGVNNEQFF	TGTGCCAGCAGCTTTCTAGCGGGTGTCAACAATGAGCAGTTCTTC
TRBV25-1	TRBJ1-2	TRBD1	NA	CASRRTGLYGYTF	TGTGCCAGCAGGAGGACAGGGCTCTATGGCTACACCTTC
TRBV6-2/TRBV6-3	TRBJ2-7	NA	once	CASSLLHEQYF	TGTGCCAGCAGTCTCCTACACGAGCAGTACTTC
TRBV5-4	TRBJ2-3	TRBD1	once	CASSPTGTGTDTQYF	TGTGCCAGCAGCCCGACCGGGACAGGGACGGATACGCAGTATTTT
TRBV5-6	TRBJ1-4	NA	NA	CASSPTRLGEKLFF	TGTGCCAGCAGCCCCACGCGGCTTGGAGAAAAACTGTTTTTT
TRBV19	TRBJ2-7	TRBD2	NA	CASSIIAGGGYEQYF	TGTGCCAGTAGTATTATAGCGGGAGGGGGCTACGAGCAGTACTTC
TRBV4-3	TRBJ1-2	NA	NA	CASSQDGGQTNYGYTF	TGCGCCAGCAGCCAAGACGGAGGCCAGACTAACTATGGCTACACCTTC
TRBV7-2	TRBJ1-1	NA	NA	CASSLGGGANTEAFF	TGTGCCAGCAGCTTAGGAGGGGGAGCGAACACTGAAGCTTTCTTT
TRBV10-3	TRBJ1-6	TRBD1	NA	CAIGQGNSPLHF	TGTGCCATTGGACAGGGGAATTCACCCCTCCACTTT
TRBV10-1	TRBJ2-1	NA	NA	CASSGGVESNEDEQFF	TGCGCCAGCAGTGGGGGGGTTGAGTCGAATGAGGATGAGCAGTTCTTC
TRBV9	TRBJ2-3	TRBD2	NA	CASSGSGGLTDTQYF	TGTGCCAGCAGCGGTAGCGGGGGGCTCACAGATACGCAGTATTTT
TRBV6-5	TRBJ2-1	TRBD1	few	CASRRDRGAYNEQFF	TGTGCCAGCAGAAGGGACAGGGGGGCCTACAATGAGCAGTTCTTC
TRBV3-1/TRBV3-2	TRBJ1-2	TRBD1	once	CASSLNQGAQNYGYTF	TGTGCCAGCAGCCTTAATCAGGGGGCGCAGAACTATGGCTACACCTTC
TRBV6-5	TRBJ2-7	NA	NA	CASSYSTSSYEQYF	TGTGCCAGCAGTTACTCCACTAGCAGCTACGAGCAGTACTTC
TRBV23-1	TRBJ2-3	TRBD1	NA	CASREDRGRTDTQYF	TGCGCCAGCAGGGAGGACAGGGGGCGCACAGATACGCAGTATTTT
TRBV19	TRBJ1-2	TRBD1	once	CASSADRGLGGYTF	TGTGCCAGTAGTGCGGACAGGGGGCTAGGTGGCTACACCTTC
TRBV5-1	TRBJ1-4	NA	NA	CASSRPVGQVNEKLFF	TGCGCCAGCAGCCGGCCTGTGGGCCAAGTTAATGAAAAACTGTTTTTT
TRBV13	TRBJ2-3	NA	NA	CASSLWAGPQYF	TGTGCCAGCAGCTTATGGGCCGGTCCGCAGTATTTT
TRBV7-2	TRBJ2-2	NA	NA	CASHPRTGPNTGELFF	TGTGCCAGCCACCCCAGGACTGGCCCTAACACCGGGGAGCTGTTTTTT
TRBV6-5	TRBJ1-5	NA	NA	CASSDLRQPQHF	TGTGCCAGCAGCGACTTGCGGCAGCCCCAGCATTTT
TRBV7-2	TRBJ2-7	TRBD2	NA	CASSLAVPGLAGSEQYF	TGTGCCAGCAGCTTAGCGGTACCGGGACTAGCGGGGTCCGAGCAGTACTTC